This TCR beta chain derives from a study of OX40 agonist ivuxolimab in advanced cancers. Study summary: The drug used for patients, ivuxolimab, was an agonistic anti-OX40 (CD134) antibody.

With 5 bases clipped from V and 1 base from J, the junction kept 5 bases outside the gene matches. Germline V gene lookup returns CDR1 SGHNT and CDR2 YYREEE (reference sequence). This CDR3 is 15 amino acids long. As to this clone: The antigen is unknown.

Some clones are missing from TCRdb's copy, which holds only in-frame ones; the method was immunoSEQ multiplex PCR. Among tens of thousands of clones listed, around nine tenths were seen once. General observations from the study: Fewer expanded clones were found on average in CD4+ than in CD8+ T cells. There were also nonresponders showing low normalized T-cell clonal expansion. Expanded peripheral T cell antigen specificity was not determined.

The J gene is TRBJ2-5, the V gene TRBV5-4, with 10 bases aligning to TRBD2. The source material was CD4+ or CD8+ T cells sorted from blood, sampled in a trial of the OX40 agonist ivuxolimab. The clonotype was recovered from an adult with an advanced solid tumor such as melanoma, head and neck, liver or kidney cancer. CDR3 region: CASSPSGGPQETQYF. CDR3 in DNA: TGTGCCAGCAGTCCTAGCGGGGGCCCCCAAGAGACCCAGTACTTC. Supplemented by reference TRBV5-4 and TRBJ2-5, the full variable domain reads ETGVTQSPTHLIKTRGQQVTLRCSSQSGHNTVSWYQQALGQGPQFIFQYYREEENGRGNFPPRFSGLQFPNYSSELNVNALELDDSALYLCASSPSGGPQETQYFGPGTRLLVL.